This entry lists 19 T cell receptor beta chains sequenced from one sample in a study of CD8+CD57+ T cells in acquired aplastic anemia. The sequenced patients had an expansion of CD8+CD57+ cells seen by flow cytometry. Genomic DNA served as template for TCR beta VDJ and CDR3 profiling. TCRdb redid the calling of the reads with MiXCR, one entry per CDR3 protein. The sample lists a few hundred thousand distinct CDR3 sequences; approximately 82% were seen once. Sequenced material: sorted CD4+, CD8+, or CD8+CD57+ T cells (not recorded which) from PBMCs. Every receptor here comes from a human donor with aplastic anemia.

V and J are TRBV7-2 and TRBJ2-3; a possible D gene is TRBD1 (6 bases). The V end was cut by 2 bases, the J end by 15 bases, with 24 bases between. The length of the CDR3 is 15 residues. Germline V gene sequence: CDR1 SGHTA, CDR2 FQGNSA. The CDR3 DNA follows: TGTGCCAGCAGCTTAAACCTGGGGGCTCGGGGCTACACCTATTTT. Its protein product is CASSLNLGARGYTYF.

On this clonotype itself: The junction and the germline gene differ at one end; a read error may be behind it. CDR3 sequence: CASSYDRTATEAFF. The CDR3 bases are TGTGCCAGCAGTTACGACAGGACAGCCACTGAAGCGTTCTTT. The V and J genes are TRBV24-1 and TRBJ1-1; TRBD1 might be the D (6 bases). Germline V CDR1 and CDR2: KGHDR, SFDVKD. There are 14 residues in the CDR3.

With regard to this clonotype: The germline gene is not matched at one end of the junction; a read error may be the cause. The chain combines TRBV2 with TRBJ2-7; D could derive from TRBD1 or TRBD2 (6 bases each). The CDR3 extends over 12 amino acids. CDR1 and CDR2 (germline): SNHLY, FYNNEI. CDR3 protein: CASGGREETQNF. CDR3 DNA: TGTGCCAGCGGGGGGCGGGAAGAGACCCAGAACTTC.

This rearrangement joins TRBV7-2 to TRBJ2-6; D not certain. The CDR3 runs to 15 residues. Germline V gives CDR1 SGHTA, CDR2 FQGNSA. V was trimmed by 3 bases and J by 18 bases, leaving 24 bases between them. The CDR3 reads CASSFWTGVANVQTF. The CDR3 coding sequence is TGTGCCAGCAGCTTCTGGACGGGCGTGGCCAACGTGCAGACTTTC.

J is TRBJ1-1 and V is TRBV20-1; the D is unclear. CDR3 length: 15 residues. Germline V gene sequence: CDR1 DFQATT, CDR2 SNEGSKA (reference sequence). The V and J ends lost 4 bases and 0 bases respectively, with 15 bases between them. CDR3 in amino acids: CSAIGGRPMNTEAFF. DNA for the CDR3: TGCAGTGCTATCGGTGGCAGACCCATGAACACTGAAGCTTTCTTT.

This clonotype was found a few times. The chain employs TRBV2 and TRBJ2-3; 10 positions agree with TRBD2. The CDR3 totals 14 residues. CDR1 and CDR2 (germline): SNHLY, FYNNEI. Trimming took 8 bases from V and 2 from J; bases not matched to a gene: 4. The DNA for the CDR3 is TGTGCCAGCGTAGGACTAGCGGACACAGATACGCAGTATTTT. Amino acid sequence: CASVGLADTDTQYF.

This clonotype was found once. V and J are TRBV7-9 and TRBJ2-7, with 8 positions matching TRBD1. Looked up from germline, CDR1 is SEHNR and CDR2 is FQNEAQ (reference sequence). The V and J ends lost 4 bases and 5 bases, in that order; junction bases with no gene match: 10. CDR3 size: 15 residues. CDR3 bases: TGTGCCAGCAGCTCAGGGGGCAGGGGCCACCACGAGCAGTACGTC. It yields the protein CASSSGGRGHHEQYV.

This chain uses TRBV12-3 or TRBV12-4 with TRBJ2-7, with D uncertain. Trimming cost V 6 bases and J 7 bases, with 13 bases left between them. The CDR3 contains 12 residues. CDR3 nucleotides: TGTGCCAGCAGCCGCGGCCACTGGGAGCAGTACTTC. Its protein product is CASSRGHWEQYF.

The count of this clonotype is one. This chain links TRBV7-8 with TRBJ2-1, with D possibly TRBD2 on 5 matching bases. Germline V CDR1 and CDR2: SGHVS, FQNEAQ. The V end was cut by 3 bases, the J end by 8 bases, with 20 bases between. The CDR3 covers 16 residues. The DNA of the CDR3 is TGTGCCAGCAGCTTTGCAGGAGGCGGCGAGAACCATGAGCAGTTCTTC. Translating gives CASSFAGGGENHEQFF.

This clonotype appeared once. The genes are TRBV5-6 and TRBJ1-6; no clear D gene. Germline-derived CDR1 and CDR2 are SGHDT and YYEEEE. The CDR3 is 14 amino acids. Trimming shortened V by 4 bases and J by 8 bases, and 13 bases separated the two germline ends. This chain's CDR3 is CASSPVDGHSPLHF. The CDR3 nucleotides are TGTGCCAGCAGCCCCGTTGACGGGCATTCACCCCTCCACTTT.

This clonotype was recorded once. A read error may produce the germline difference seen at one junction end. The rearrangement uses TRBV7-8 and TRBJ2-3; 7 nucleotides line up with TRBD1. The CDR3 spans 15 residues. The V gene's germline CDR1 is SGHVS and CDR2 FQNEAQ. The CDR3 here is CASSLGPEGTAPHYF. The CDR3 bases are TGTGCCAGCAGCTTAGGGCCAGAAGGGACAGCTCCGCACTATTTT.

V gene TRBV7-6 combines with J gene TRBJ2-3; TRBD2 aligns across 7 bases. Germline CDR1 is SGHVS and CDR2 is FNYEAQ. The CDR3 covers 14 residues. V gave up 7 bases and J gave up 14 bases; unmatched junction bases: 18. The CDR3 nucleotides read TGTGCCAGCACCCTAGGGAGGGGCCCCTATAGGGCGTATTTT. Protein sequence: CASTLGRGPYRAYF.

To note about this clonotype: An end of the junction differs from the germline gene, which may be a read error. This rearrangement joins TRBV15 to TRBJ1-2, with D possibly matching TRBD1 (6 bases). CDR1 and CDR2 (germline): LNHNV, YYDKDF (reference sequence). This CDR3 spans 15 amino acids. CDR3 in amino acids: CASSISRGADYGYTF. In DNA form, the CDR3 reads TGTGCCAGCAGCATAAGCAGGGGCGCAGACTATGGCTACACCTTC.

Notes on this clonotype: Lacking the conserved final phenylalanine or tryptophan, this CDR3 likely reflects a read error. The rearrangement links TRBV15 to TRBJ2-1; D perhaps matches TRBD2 (5 bases). Germline V gene sequence: CDR1 LNHNV, CDR2 YYDKDF (reference sequence). Between the trimmed V and J ends, which lost 1 base and 7 bases, there was a span of 11 bases. This CDR3 spans 14 amino acids. In DNA, the CDR3 is TGTGCCACCAGCAGAGGAGGCTGGGAGAATGAGCAGTTCTCC. Its protein product is CATSRGGWENEQFS.

About this clonotype itself: This may be a read error: a much more frequent sequence differs by one nucleotide. The J gene is TRBJ2-1, the V gene TRBV2; tentative D call: TRBD2 (6 bases). The CDR3 covers 12 residues. Trimming left V 3 bases short and J 10 bases short, with 10 bases between. The V gene's germline CDR1 is SNHLY and CDR2 FYNNEI. The CDR3 DNA is TGTGCCAGCAGTGATGGGGGGAAAGAGCAGTTCTTC. It yields the protein CASSDGGKEQFF.

The V and J genes are TRBV7-3 and TRBJ2-7; perhaps TRBD2 as D (6 bases). The CDR3 runs to 13 residues. Germline-derived CDR1 and CDR2 are SGHTA and FQGTGA. The V and J ends lost 5 bases and 7 bases respectively, with 15 bases between them. CDR3 in amino acids: CASSHSGTWEQYV. In DNA, the CDR3 is TGTGCCAGCAGCCATAGCGGCACTTGGGAGCAGTACGTC.

The sample holds many counts of this clonotype. The V and J genes are TRBV9 and TRBJ1-2; D remains ambiguous. The CDR3 length is 13 residues. Germline loops: CDR1 SGDLS, CDR2 YYNGEE. With 3 bases removed from V and 4 bases from J, the gap between germline ends came to 10 bases. CDR3 sequence reads: CASSDSRGYGYTF. CDR3 sequence (DNA): TGTGCCAGCAGCGACTCCCGGGGCTATGGCTACACCTTC. Combining the CDR3 with reference TRBV9 and TRBJ1-2 gives the whole variable domain DSGVTQTPKHLITATGQRVTLRCSPRSGDLSVYWYQQSLDQGLQFLIQYYNGEERAKGNILERFSAQQFPDLHSELNLSSLELGDSALYFCASSDSRGYGYTFGSGTRLTVV.

With respect to this clonotype: A much larger clonotype is one base distant, so this may be a read error. The V call is TRBV9, the J call TRBJ1-2; TRBD1 matches at 7 bases. CDR3 length equals 15 residues. The junction had 15 bases not matched to a gene; V was cut back by 1 base and J by 12 bases. Germline values: CDR1 SGDLS, CDR2 YYNGEE. CDR3 bases: TGTGCCAGCAGCGTAAGGGGACAGAGCACAGATACGCACACCTTC. This encodes CASSVRGQSTDTHTF.

Regarding this clonotype: Its ends do not fully match the called genes, so a read error is possible. The CDR3 nucleotides are TGTGCCAGCAGCTTGGAGGGGGGTGAGCTTACGCAGTATTTT. This translates into CASSLEGGELTQYF. This rearrangement joins TRBV5-1 to TRBJ2-3; D may be TRBD1 or TRBD2 (6 bases each). The CDR3 runs 14 residues. The V gene's germline CDR1 is SGHRS and CDR2 YFSETQ.